Here is one T cell receptor beta chain with its context. Its target is unknown. The PCR ran on 60 Vbeta and 13 Jbeta primers. Sequenced by immunoSEQ multiplex PCR; TCRdb stores in-frame clones only, minus some. The data show some 100,000 clones, over 60% seen once. The entry originates in a study of cytomegalovirus exposure and HLA in healthy donors. Study-wide results and caveats: Prior analysis indicated that the majority of TCR beta V segments exhibited productivity approximately 87% or approximately 30% of the time.

Germline CDR1 and CDR2: SQVTM and ANQGSEA. The V end lost 7 bases, the J end lost 1 base, and 11 bases lay between the germline ends. CDR3 size: 13 residues. This clonotype was obtained from a woman between 40 and 55 years old in good health and CMV-seropositive. The sequenced sample was PBMCs. J is TRBJ2-1 and V is TRBV29-1; D is uncertain. CDR3 loop: CSARSVSYNEQFF. DNA for the CDR3: TGCAGCGCCAGGTCAGTGTCCTACAATGAGCAGTTCTTC.